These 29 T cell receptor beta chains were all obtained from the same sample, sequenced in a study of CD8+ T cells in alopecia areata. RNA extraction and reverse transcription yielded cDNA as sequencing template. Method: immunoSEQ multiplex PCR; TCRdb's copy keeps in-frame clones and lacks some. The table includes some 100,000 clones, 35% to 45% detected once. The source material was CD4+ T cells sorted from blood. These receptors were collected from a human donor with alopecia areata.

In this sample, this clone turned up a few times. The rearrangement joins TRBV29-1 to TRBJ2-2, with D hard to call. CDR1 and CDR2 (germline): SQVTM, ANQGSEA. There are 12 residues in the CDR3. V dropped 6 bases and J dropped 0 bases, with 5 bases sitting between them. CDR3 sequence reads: CSVLTNTGELFF. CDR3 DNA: TGCAGCGTGCTAACGAACACCGGGGAGCTGTTTTTT.

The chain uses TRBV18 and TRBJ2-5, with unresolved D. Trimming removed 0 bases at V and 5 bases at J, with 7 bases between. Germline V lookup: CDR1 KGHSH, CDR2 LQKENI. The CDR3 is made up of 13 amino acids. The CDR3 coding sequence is TGTGCCAGCTCACCACCAAGTCGGGAGACCCAGTACTTC. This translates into CASSPPSRETQYF.

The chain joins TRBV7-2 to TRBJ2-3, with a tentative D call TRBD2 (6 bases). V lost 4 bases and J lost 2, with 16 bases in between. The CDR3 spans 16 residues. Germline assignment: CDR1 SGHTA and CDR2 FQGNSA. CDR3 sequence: CASSYGVAADTDTQYF. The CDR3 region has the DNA TGTGCCAGCAGCTACGGGGTAGCGGCGGACACAGATACGCAGTATTTT.

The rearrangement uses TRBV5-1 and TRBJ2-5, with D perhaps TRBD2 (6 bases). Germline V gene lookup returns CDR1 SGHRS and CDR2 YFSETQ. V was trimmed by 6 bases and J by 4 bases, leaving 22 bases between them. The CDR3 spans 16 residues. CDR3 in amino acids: CASKSPEAGNGETQYF. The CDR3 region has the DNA TGCGCCAGCAAGTCTCCAGAGGCGGGGAACGGAGAGACCCAGTACTTC.

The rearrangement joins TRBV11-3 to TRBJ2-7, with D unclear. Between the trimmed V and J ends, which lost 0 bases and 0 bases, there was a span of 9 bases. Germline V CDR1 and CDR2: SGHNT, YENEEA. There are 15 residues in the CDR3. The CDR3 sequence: CASSLEGGLSYEQYF. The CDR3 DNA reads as TGTGCCAGCAGCTTAGAAGGCGGCCTCTCCTACGAGCAGTACTTC.

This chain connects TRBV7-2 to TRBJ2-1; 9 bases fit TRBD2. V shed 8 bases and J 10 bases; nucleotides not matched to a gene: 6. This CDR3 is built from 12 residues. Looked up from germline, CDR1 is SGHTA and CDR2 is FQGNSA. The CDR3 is CASLEAGGEQFF. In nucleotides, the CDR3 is TGTGCCAGCCTGGAGGCGGGGGGGGAGCAGTTCTTC.

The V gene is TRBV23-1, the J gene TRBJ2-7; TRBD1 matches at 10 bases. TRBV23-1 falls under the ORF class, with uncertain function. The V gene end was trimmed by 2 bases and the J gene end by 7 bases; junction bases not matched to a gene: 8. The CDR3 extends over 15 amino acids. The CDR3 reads CASSQNGTGVGEQYF. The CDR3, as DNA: TGCGCCAGCAGTCAAAACGGGACAGGGGTGGGAGAGCAGTACTTC.

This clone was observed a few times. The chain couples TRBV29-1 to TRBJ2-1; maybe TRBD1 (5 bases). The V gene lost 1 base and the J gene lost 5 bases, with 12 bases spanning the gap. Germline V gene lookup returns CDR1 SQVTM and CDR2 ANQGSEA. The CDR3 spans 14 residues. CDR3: CSVEGPGNNNEQFF. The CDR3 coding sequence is TGCAGCGTTGAAGGGCCAGGGAACAACAATGAGCAGTTCTTC.

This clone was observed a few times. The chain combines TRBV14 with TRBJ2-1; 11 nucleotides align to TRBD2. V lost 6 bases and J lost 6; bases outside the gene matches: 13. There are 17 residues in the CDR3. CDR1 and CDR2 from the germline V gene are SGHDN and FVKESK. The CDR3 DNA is TGTGCCAGCAGGCCCTCCGGGGGTAGCGGGAGGGCCAATGAGCAGTTCTTC. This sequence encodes CASRPSGGSGRANEQFF.

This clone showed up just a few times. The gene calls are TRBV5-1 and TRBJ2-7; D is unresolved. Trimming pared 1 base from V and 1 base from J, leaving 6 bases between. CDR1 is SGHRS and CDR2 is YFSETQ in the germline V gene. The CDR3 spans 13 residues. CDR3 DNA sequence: TGCGCCAGCAGCTTGATGACTTCCTACGAGCAGTACTTC. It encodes CASSLMTSYEQYF.

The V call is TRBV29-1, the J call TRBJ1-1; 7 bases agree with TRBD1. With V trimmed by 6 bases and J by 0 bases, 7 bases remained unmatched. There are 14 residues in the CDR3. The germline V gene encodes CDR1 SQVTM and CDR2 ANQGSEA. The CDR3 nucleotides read TGCAGCGTGGGGGTTACAGGGGTGAACACTGAAGCTTTCTTT. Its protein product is CSVGVTGVNTEAFF.

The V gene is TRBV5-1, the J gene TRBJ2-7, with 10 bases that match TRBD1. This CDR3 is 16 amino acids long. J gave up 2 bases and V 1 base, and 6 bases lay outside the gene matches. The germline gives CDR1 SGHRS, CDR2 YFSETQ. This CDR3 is CASSLRQGALPYEQYF. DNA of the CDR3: TGCGCCAGCAGCTTGAGACAGGGGGCTCTTCCCTACGAGCAGTACTTC.

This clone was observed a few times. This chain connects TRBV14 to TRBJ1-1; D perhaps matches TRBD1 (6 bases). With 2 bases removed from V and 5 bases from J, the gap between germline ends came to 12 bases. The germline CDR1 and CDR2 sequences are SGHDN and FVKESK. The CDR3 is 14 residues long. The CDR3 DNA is TGTGCCAGCAGCCAACATTGGGGGGCAACTGAAGCTTTCTTT. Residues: CASSQHWGATEAFF.

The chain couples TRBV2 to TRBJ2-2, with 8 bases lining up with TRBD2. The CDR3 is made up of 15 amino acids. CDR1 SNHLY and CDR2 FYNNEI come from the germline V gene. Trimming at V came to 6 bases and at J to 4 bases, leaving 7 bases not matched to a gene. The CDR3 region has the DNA TGTGCCAGCAGCGGAGCGGGGGTACCCACCGGGGAGCTGTTTTTT. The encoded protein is CASSGAGVPTGELFF.

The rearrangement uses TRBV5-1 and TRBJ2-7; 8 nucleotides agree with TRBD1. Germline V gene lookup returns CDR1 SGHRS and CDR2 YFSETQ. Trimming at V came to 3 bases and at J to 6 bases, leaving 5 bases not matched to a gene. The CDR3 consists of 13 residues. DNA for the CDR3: TGCGCCAGCAGCTACGGACAGGGAGGCGAGCAGTACTTC. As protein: CASSYGQGGEQYF.

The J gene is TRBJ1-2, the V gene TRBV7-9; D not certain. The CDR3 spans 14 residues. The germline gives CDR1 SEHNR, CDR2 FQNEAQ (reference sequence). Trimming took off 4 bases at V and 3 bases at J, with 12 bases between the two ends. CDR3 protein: CASSSTAGDYGYTF. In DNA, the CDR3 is TGTGCCAGCAGCTCGACGGCTGGGGACTATGGCTACACCTTC.

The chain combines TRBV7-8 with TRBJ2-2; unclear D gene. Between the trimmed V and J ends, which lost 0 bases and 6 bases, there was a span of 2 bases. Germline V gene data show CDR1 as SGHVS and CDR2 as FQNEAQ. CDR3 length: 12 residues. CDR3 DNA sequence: TGTGCCAGCAGCTTAGCTCCCGGGGAGCTGTTTTTT. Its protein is CASSLAPGELFF.

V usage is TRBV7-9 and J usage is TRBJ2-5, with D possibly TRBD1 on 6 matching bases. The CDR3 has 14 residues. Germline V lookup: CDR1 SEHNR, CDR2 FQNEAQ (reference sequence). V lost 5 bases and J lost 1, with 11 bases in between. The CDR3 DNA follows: TGTGCCAGCAGCCAACGGACAGTCCAAGAGACCCAGTACTTC. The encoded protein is CASSQRTVQETQYF.

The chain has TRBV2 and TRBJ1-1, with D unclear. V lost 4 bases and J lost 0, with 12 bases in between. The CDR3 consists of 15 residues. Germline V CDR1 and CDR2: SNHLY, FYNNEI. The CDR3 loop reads CASSGPPVMNTEAFF. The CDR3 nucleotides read TGTGCCAGCAGTGGCCCTCCGGTCATGAACACTGAAGCTTTCTTT.

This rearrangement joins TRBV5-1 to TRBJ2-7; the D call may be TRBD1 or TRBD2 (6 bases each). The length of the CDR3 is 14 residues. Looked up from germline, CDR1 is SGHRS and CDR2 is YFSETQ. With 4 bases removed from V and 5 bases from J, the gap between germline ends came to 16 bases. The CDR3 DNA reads TGCGCCAGCAGCCCGAGGGGGGATGAGGACGAGCAGTACTTC. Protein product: CASSPRGDEDEQYF.

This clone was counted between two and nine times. The CDR3 DNA reads as TGTGCCAGCAGCTTCCGAACCTCCGGGACTAGCGGAAATGAGCAGTTCTTC. It is translated as CASSFRTSGTSGNEQFF. The V gene is TRBV11-2, the J gene TRBJ2-1; 11 bases are shared with TRBD2. The junction had 11 bases not matched to a gene; V was cut back by 3 bases and J by 7 bases. Germline loops: CDR1 SGHAT, CDR2 FQNNGV. CDR3 length: 17 residues.

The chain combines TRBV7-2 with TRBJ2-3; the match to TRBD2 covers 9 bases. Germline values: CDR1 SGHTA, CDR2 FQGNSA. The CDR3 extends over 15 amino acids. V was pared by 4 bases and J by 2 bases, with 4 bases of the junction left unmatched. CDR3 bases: TGTGCCAGCAGCTCTCAGCGGGGGGTCACAGATACGCAGTATTTT. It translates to CASSSQRGVTDTQYF.

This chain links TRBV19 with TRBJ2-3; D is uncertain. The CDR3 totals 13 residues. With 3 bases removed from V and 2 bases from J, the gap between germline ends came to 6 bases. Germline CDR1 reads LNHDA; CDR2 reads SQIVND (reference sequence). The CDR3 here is CASSMGNTDTQYF. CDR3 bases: TGTGCCAGTAGTATGGGGAACACAGATACGCAGTATTTT.

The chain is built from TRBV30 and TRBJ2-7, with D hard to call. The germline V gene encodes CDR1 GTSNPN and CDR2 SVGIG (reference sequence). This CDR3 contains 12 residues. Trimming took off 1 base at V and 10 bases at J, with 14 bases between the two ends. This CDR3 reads CAWSAGTSFQYF. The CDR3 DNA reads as TGTGCCTGGAGTGCAGGTACTTCCTTCCAGTACTTC.

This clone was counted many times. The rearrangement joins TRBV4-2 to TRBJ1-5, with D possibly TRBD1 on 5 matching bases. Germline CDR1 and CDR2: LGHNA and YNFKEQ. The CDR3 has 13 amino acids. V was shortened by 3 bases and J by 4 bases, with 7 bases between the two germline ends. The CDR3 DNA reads TGTGCCAGCAGCCAGGACACAAATCAGCCCCAGCATTTT. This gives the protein CASSQDTNQPQHF.

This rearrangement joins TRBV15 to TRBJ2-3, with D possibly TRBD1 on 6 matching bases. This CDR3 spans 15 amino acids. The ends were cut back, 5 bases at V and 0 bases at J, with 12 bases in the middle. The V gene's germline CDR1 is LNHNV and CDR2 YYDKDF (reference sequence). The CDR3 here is CATSGATGSTDTQYF. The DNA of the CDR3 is TGTGCCACCAGCGGAGCGACAGGAAGCACAGATACGCAGTATTTT.

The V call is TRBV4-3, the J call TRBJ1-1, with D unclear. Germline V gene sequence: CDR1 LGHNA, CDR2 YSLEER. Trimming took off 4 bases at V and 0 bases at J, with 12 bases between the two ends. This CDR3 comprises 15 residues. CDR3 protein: CASSLGVGLNTEAFF. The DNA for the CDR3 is TGCGCCAGCAGCCTGGGCGTTGGCCTGAACACTGAAGCTTTCTTT.

The CDR3 DNA reads TGTGCCAGCAGCTTAGGGCTAGCGCGACGGAAGGGCTCCTACGAGCAGTACTTC. Its translation: CASSLGLARRKGSYEQYF. The rearrangement joins TRBV13 to TRBJ2-7; TRBD2 might be the D (6 bases). Germline loops: CDR1 PRHDT, CDR2 FYEKMQ (reference sequence). V lost 0 bases, J lost 0 bases, and 18 bases lay in between. This CDR3 comprises 18 residues.

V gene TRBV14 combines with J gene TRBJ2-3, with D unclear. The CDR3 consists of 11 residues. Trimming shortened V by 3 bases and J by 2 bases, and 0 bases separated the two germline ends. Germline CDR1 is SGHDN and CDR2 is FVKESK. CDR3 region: CASSHTDTQYF. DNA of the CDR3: TGTGCCAGCAGCCACACAGATACGCAGTATTTT.